What follows describes a single T cell receptor (beta chain). Its matching antigen is unknown. Some 32,000 T cell genomes, or around 200 ng DNA, went into the sorted-subset replicate PCRs. Per the original methods: There were no quality scores in the junction-only immunoSEQ sequences, so filtering differed. Using immunoSEQ multiplex PCR, the repertoire was profiled, and TCRdb retains in-frame clones only, with some absent. That table supplies the V and J calls and clone size; D and trimming were determined from the DNA. The profile covers over a million clones, with more than 65% appearing a single time and about 1.5% taken by the ten largest. From germline, CDR1 is MNHEY and CDR2 SMNVEV (reference sequence). Trimming left V 4 bases short and J 8 bases short, with 14 bases between. This CDR3 spans 13 amino acids. These data are taken from a study of shared clonotypes between healthy human individuals. Turning to the study itself: Three plates each covered CD4 naive and memory; CD8 naive two, CD8 memory one.

Study-wide points: With a few donors compared, roughly 5% of naive CD4 clonotypes were shared.

This chain joins TRBV27 and TRBJ1-1, with D possibly TRBD1 on 6 matching bases. The specimen sequenced was memory CD4+ T cells sorted from blood. Subset in this sample: CD45RA-negative fraction. The sequence came from a man younger than 35 in good health. CDR3 DNA: TGTGCCAGCAGTTCGCTCGACAGGCTGGAAGCTTTCTTT. Its protein is CASSSLDRLEAFF.